Presented here are 24 T cell receptor beta chains from one specimen sequenced in a study of shared clonotypes between healthy human individuals. Produced via immunoSEQ multiplex PCR; TCRdb's table is partial and in-frame only. Of approximately 2.4 million clones listed, approximately 95% are singletons. The sequenced sample consisted of naive CD4+ T cells sorted from blood. The subset was: CD45RA+ positively selected. The receptors derive from a man aged 18 to 29 in good health.

The V and J genes are TRBV5-4 and TRBJ1-2, with D possibly being TRBD1 (5 bases). Trimming took 4 bases from V and 4 from J, leaving 8 bases between them. Germline V CDR1 and CDR2: SGHNT, YYREEE (reference sequence). The CDR3 spans 12 residues. CDR3 loop: CASSKDTYGYTF. The CDR3 DNA sequence: TGTGCCAGCAGCAAGGACACCTATGGCTACACCTTC.

The table lists this clone with a count of one. This chain links TRBV2 with TRBJ2-2, with a weak D call TRBD1 (6 bases). CDR1 SNHLY and CDR2 FYNNEI come from the germline V gene. V lost 7 bases to trimming and J lost 0 bases, with 9 bases between them. The CDR3 totals 14 residues. CDR3 in DNA: TGTGCCAGCAACAGGGATACGAACACCGGGGAGCTGTTTTTT. This gives the protein CASNRDTNTGELFF. Variable domain in full (rest from reference TRBV2 and TRBJ2-2): EPEVTQTPSHQVTQMGQEVILRCVPISNHLYFYWYRQILGQKVEFLVSFYNNEISEKSEIFDDQFSVERPDGSNFTLKIRSTKLEDSAMYFCASNRDTNTGELFFGEGSRLTVL.

This chain connects TRBV19 to TRBJ2-3; 13 bases match TRBD2. This CDR3 contains 16 residues. Per the germline V gene, CDR1 is LNHDA and CDR2 is SQIVND (reference sequence). The J segment lost 3 bases and the V segment lost 6 bases, leaving 6 bases of the junction unmatched. CDR3: CASRETSGRSTDTQYF. The CDR3 nucleotides are TGTGCCAGTAGAGAGACTAGCGGGAGGTCTACAGATACGCAGTATTTT. Together with reference TRBV19 and TRBJ2-3, the CDR3 gives the full variable domain: DGGITQSPKYLFRKEGQNVTLSCEQNLNHDAMYWYRQDPGQGLRLIYYSQIVNDFQKGDIAEGYSVSREKKESFPLTVTSAQKNPTAFYLCASRETSGRSTDTQYFGPGTRLTVL.

The rearrangement uses TRBV18 and TRBJ1-1; 7 bases map to TRBD1. Germline assignment: CDR1 KGHSH and CDR2 LQKENI. V trimming: 3 bases; J trimming: 1 base; junction bases outside the gene matches: 5. The CDR3 is 15 amino acids. The CDR3 DNA sequence: TGTGCCAGCTCACCCTCGACAGGGAAGAACACTGAAGCTTTCTTT. Amino acids: CASSPSTGKNTEAFF.

This rearrangement joins TRBV18 to TRBJ1-2; 7 nucleotides agree with TRBD1. Losses at the gene ends were 4 bases for V and 4 bases for J; bases not matched to a gene: 9. This CDR3 region has 15 residues. The V gene's germline CDR1 is KGHSH and CDR2 LQKENI. The chain's CDR3 is CASSLSRQGIYGYTF. CDR3 DNA sequence: TGTGCCAGCTCACTCTCCCGACAGGGTATCTATGGCTACACCTTC.

The chain combines TRBV10-3 with TRBJ2-1; 12 bases align to TRBD2. Germline V gives CDR1 ENHRY, CDR2 SYGVKD. The CDR3 is made up of 16 amino acids. Trimming cost V 0 bases and J 7 bases; bases outside gene matches: 4. The CDR3 nucleotides read TGTGCCATCAGTGAGTCGGGACTAGCGGGCGTAAATGAGCAGTTCTTC. This codes for CAISESGLAGVNEQFF.

This sequence joins TRBV7-2 and TRBJ1-2; no clear D gene. The CDR3 consists of 16 residues. V shed 1 base and J shed 0 bases, with 12 bases lying between them. Germline V gives CDR1 SGHTA, CDR2 FQGNSA. CDR3 sequence reads: CASSLDIARTNYGYTF. The CDR3 region has the DNA TGTGCCAGCAGCTTAGATATTGCCAGAACTAACTATGGCTACACCTTC. Full variable domain (outside the CDR3, taken from reference TRBV7-2 and TRBJ1-2): GAGVSQSPSNKVTEKGKDVELRCDPISGHTALYWYRQSLGQGLEFLIYFQGNSAPDKSGLPSDRFSAERTGGSVSTLTIQRTQQEDSAVYLCASSLDIARTNYGYTFGSGTRLTVV.

The chain carries TRBV19 and TRBJ2-5; D is unclear. V was shortened by 9 bases and J by 6 bases, with 17 bases between the two germline ends. The CDR3 runs 13 residues. The germline CDR1 and CDR2 sequences are LNHDA and SQIVND (reference sequence). The CDR3 DNA reads TGTGCCAGCACCAGTCAAGGGTGGAAGACCCAGTACTTC. It encodes CASTSQGWKTQYF.

The gene calls are TRBV5-4 and TRBJ2-1, with D unclear. Per germline, CDR1 SGHNT and CDR2 YYREEE (reference sequence). The V end was cut by 0 bases, the J end by 6 bases, with 4 bases between. The CDR3 is made up of 12 amino acids. CDR3 protein: CASSLESNEQFF. The CDR3 DNA reads as TGTGCCAGCAGCTTGGAGTCCAATGAGCAGTTCTTC.

J is TRBJ1-1 and V is TRBV19, with D perhaps matching TRBD1 (5 bases). From germline, CDR1 is LNHDA and CDR2 SQIVND (reference sequence). The CDR3 is 17 amino acids. Trimming pared 5 bases from V and 0 bases from J, leaving 19 bases between. CDR3 sequence (DNA): TGTGCCAGTAGTCTTCCCCGAATCACCAGGGTGAACACTGAAGCTTTCTTT. Encoded protein: CASSLPRITRVNTEAFF.

The V call is TRBV19, the J call TRBJ2-7, with D perhaps TRBD1 (5 bases). Trimming pared 5 bases from V and 6 bases from J, leaving 14 bases between. The length of the CDR3 is 13 residues. Germline CDR1 is LNHDA and CDR2 is SQIVND (reference sequence). CDR3 sequence: CASSLSQGFEQYF. CDR3 coding DNA: TGTGCCAGTAGTTTAAGCCAGGGATTCGAGCAGTACTTC.

The chain links TRBV6-1 to TRBJ2-7; 7 nucleotides agree with TRBD1. The germline gives CDR1 MNHNS, CDR2 SASEGT. V gave up 7 bases and J gave up 6 bases; unmatched junction bases: 6. The CDR3 has 12 residues. Written as DNA, the CDR3 is TGTGCCAGCATAGGGACAGTACGCGAGCAGTACTTC. Amino acids: CASIGTVREQYF.

This clone was seen once. V and J are TRBV5-1 and TRBJ2-1; TRBD2 matches at 11 bases. V lost 0 bases to trimming and J lost 3 bases; unmatched junction nucleotides: 2. The CDR3 spans 16 residues. Germline CDR1 SGHRS, CDR2 YFSETQ. This CDR3 reads CASSLGLAGYYNEQFF. In DNA form, the CDR3 reads TGCGCCAGCAGCTTGGGACTAGCGGGATACTACAATGAGCAGTTCTTC.

As DNA, the CDR3 is TGTGCCATCAGTGGAGAGTACGAGCAGTACTTC. As protein: CAISGEYEQYF. This chain connects TRBV10-3 to TRBJ2-7; D gene unclear. Trimming removed 4 bases at V and 4 bases at J, with 5 bases between. Looked up from germline, CDR1 is ENHRY and CDR2 is SYGVKD. The CDR3 is 11 amino acids.

This clone was detected only once. The V call is TRBV6-5, the J call TRBJ2-2; D is unresolved. Per the germline V gene, CDR1 is MNHEY and CDR2 is SVGAGI. This CDR3 contains 14 residues. V lost 6 bases and J lost 2, with 10 bases in between. The CDR3 DNA reads TGTGCCAGCAGCGCCGGGTCCAACACCGGGGAGCTGTTTTTT. It is translated as CASSAGSNTGELFF.

The chain joins TRBV2 to TRBJ1-6; a possible D gene is TRBD1 (6 bases). Germline V gene data show CDR1 as SNHLY and CDR2 as FYNNEI. Trimming removed 7 bases at V and 4 bases at J, with 11 bases between. This CDR3 comprises 14 residues. The CDR3 DNA follows: TGTGCCAGCACTCCAGGGGAATATAATTCACCCCTCCACTTT. Protein sequence: CASTPGEYNSPLHF.

This clone appeared once. The V gene is TRBV7-2, the J gene TRBJ2-7; 13 bases agree with TRBD2. The V segment lost 5 bases and the J segment 3 bases; nucleotides outside the gene matches: 13. Germline V gives CDR1 SGHTA, CDR2 FQGNSA. This CDR3 is 18 amino acids long. As DNA, the CDR3 is TGTGCCAGCAGCCCCGGACTAGCGGGAGTTAAGGGTTACTACGAGCAGTACTTC. Protein product: CASSPGLAGVKGYYEQYF.

Worth noting for this clone: Distinct nucleotide sequences in the sample also encode this CDR3. The chain is built from TRBV11-2 and TRBJ1-3, with D uncertain. CDR1 SGHAT and CDR2 FQNNGV come from the germline V gene. This CDR3 is 14 amino acids long. V was cut by 1 base and J by 4 bases, with 8 bases left in between. The CDR3 bases are TGTGCCAGCAGCTTAGGTGGGTCCGGAAACACCATATATTTT. Residues: CASSLGGSGNTIYF.

The chain links TRBV19 to TRBJ2-7, with D maybe TRBD2 (6 bases). The germline V and J ends were trimmed by 3 bases and 4 bases, with 16 bases remaining between them. The CDR3 covers 15 residues. CDR1 is LNHDA, CDR2 SQIVND, per germline (reference sequence). As DNA, the CDR3 is TGTGCCAGTAGTATTAAGTCCGGGAGTAATTACGAGCAGTACTTC. Its protein product is CASSIKSGSNYEQYF.

The chain has TRBV9 and TRBJ1-6; D is unclear. V was clipped by 4 bases and J by 7 bases, with 12 bases between them. CDR1 SGDLS and CDR2 YYNGEE come from the germline V gene. CDR3 length: 14 amino acids. The chain's CDR3 is CASSPGPENSPLHF. Here the CDR3 DNA reads TGTGCCAGCAGCCCCGGACCGGAAAATTCACCCCTCCACTTT.

The V gene is TRBV28, the J gene TRBJ1-2; D unclear. Trimming removed 6 bases at V and 0 bases at J, with 14 bases between. CDR3 length equals 15 residues. CDR1 MDHEN and CDR2 SYDVKM come from the germline V gene. CDR3 sequence (DNA): TGTGCCAGCAGCGTATATAAAGAAGCTAACTATGGCTACACCTTC. Amino acids: CASSVYKEANYGYTF.

The rearrangement links TRBV30 to TRBJ2-7, with 7 bases fitting TRBD1. V was clipped by 1 base and J by 4 bases; unmatched bases: 4. Germline-derived CDR1 and CDR2 are GTSNPN and SVGIG (reference sequence). CDR3 length: 13 residues. CDR3 nucleotide sequence: TGTGCCTGGAGTGACAGGGGTTGGTACGAGCAGTACTTC. As protein: CAWSDRGWYEQYF.

The chain is built from TRBV6-5 and TRBJ1-1; D is possibly TRBD1 (6 bases). V was pared by 6 bases and J by 5 bases, with 16 bases between. The CDR3 runs 14 residues. Germline-derived CDR1 and CDR2 are MNHEY and SVGAGI. DNA of the CDR3: TGTGCCAGCAGATTAGGGGGGCTGGGAACTGAAGCTTTCTTT. Translated, it gives CASRLGGLGTEAFF.

The chain joins TRBV7-2 to TRBJ2-2; 8 bases align to TRBD1. The CDR3 sequence is 15 residues long. Germline assignment: CDR1 SGHTA and CDR2 FQGNSA. The V segment lost 1 base and the J segment 4 bases; nucleotides outside the gene matches: 2. The CDR3 DNA is TGTGCCAGCAGCTTAGGGACAGGGAGCACCGGGGAGCTGTTTTTT. Residues: CASSLGTGSTGELFF.